This passage covers 8 T cell receptor delta chains from one sample sequenced in a study of γδ T cells in repeated Plasmodium falciparum infection. TCRdb re-identified clones in the multiplex PCR reads via CATT. The sample holds around 52,000 delta-chain clones, around 1.7% seen once. Vgamma9/Vdelta2+ and Vdelta2-negative gammadelta T cells were flow-sorted from PBMC for bulk sequencing. Material: gamma-delta T cells from blood. These receptor sequences come from a pool of human donors (malaria-infected and uninfected, not separated).

This clone was seen a handful of times. TCRdb pairs this DNA with a much larger clone's protein that differs at residue 4, likely a read error; the protein shown was translated from the DNA. The rearrangement joins TRDV1 to TRDJ1; a possible D gene is TRDD3 (5 bases). V shed 7 bases and J shed 5 bases, with 35 bases lying between them. Germline V lookup: CDR1 TSWWSYY, CDR2 QGS. The CDR3 is 20 residues long. DNA for the CDR3: TGTGCTCTTGTGGGGACGCGGTTATTAGGGGGCACCCGGGGAGCAGATAAACTCATCTTT. Translation: CALVGTRLLGGTRGADKLIF.

This clone occurred many times. The V call is TRDV1, the J call TRDJ1; TRDD3 matches at 8 bases. Germline CDR1 TSWWSYY, CDR2 QGS. After removal of 0 bases from V and 0 bases from J, the junction contained 18 bases not matched to a gene. The CDR3 loop spans 21 amino acids. The CDR3 loop reads CALGELFRPYWGYYYTDKLIF. For the CDR3, the DNA is TGTGCTCTTGGGGAACTCTTTCGGCCCTACTGGGGATACTATTACACCGATAAACTCATCTTT.

The table lists this clone with many counts. The protein given by TCRdb reflects a much larger clone and differs at residue 14 from this DNA's translation, likely from a read error; the protein shown is the DNA's translation. V usage is TRDV1 and J usage is TRDJ2, with no clear D. The J gene is not listed in TCRdb, so it was assigned here from a DNA match to germline. CDR1 is TSWWSYY and CDR2 is QGS in the germline V gene. Trimming shortened V by 0 bases and J by 4 bases, and 24 bases separated the two germline ends. This CDR3 contains 20 residues. CDR3 DNA sequence: TGTGCTCTTGGGGAACTTGGCCTCAGCCTCCTCAGGGCTTCGACAGCACAACTCTTCTTT. It codes for CALGELGLSLLRASTAQLFF.

This clone was counted only a few times. The mismatch at residue 5 between this DNA's translation and the TCRdb protein of a much larger clone likely reflects a read error; the protein shown is translated from the DNA. The J gene is TRDJ1, the V gene TRDV1, with 13 bases identical to TRDD3. The J gene was not available in TCRdb and was assigned here by matching the DNA to germline segments. CDR3 length equals 21 residues. V shed 6 bases, J shed 0 bases, and the junction held 19 bases outside the gene matches. CDR1 TSWWSYY and CDR2 QGS come from the germline V gene. The CDR3: CALGRRSNWGIRGGYTDKLIF. The CDR3 nucleotides read TGTGCTCTTGGCAGACGGTCCAACTGGGGGATACGAGGGGGGTACACCGATAAACTCATCTTT.

About this clone itself: A clone one base away is much larger, so this may be a read error. The same CDR3 arises from other DNA sequences in this sample as well. CDR3 in DNA: TGCGCTCTTGGGGATCTTCCTAGGGTCGATGCGCTGGGGGATACCGAGCGCAACACCGATAAACTCATCTTT. This translates into CALGDLPRVDALGDTERNTDKLIF. The gene calls are TRDV1 and TRDJ1; 11 nucleotides align to TRDD3. Since TCRdb gives no J gene, matching the DNA to germline was used here to assign it. The length of the CDR3 is 24 residues. Germline CDR1 TSWWSYY, CDR2 QGS.

This clone was found many times. Given a far larger clone just one base away, this is likely a sequencing read error. In the same sample, other DNA sequences code for this CDR3. V is TRDV1 and J is TRDJ1; 10 bases agree with TRDD3. No J segment appears in TCRdb, so it was assigned here by matching the sequence to germline. This CDR3 has 21 amino acids. Unmatched junction bases numbered 22, after V lost 2 bases and J lost 4 bases. The germline V gene has CDR1 TSWWSYY and CDR2 QGS. CDR3 amino acids: CALGEIRSYRYWGIPYDKLIF. CDR3 bases: TGTGCTCTTGGGGAAATTAGGTCCTACCGATACTGGGGGATCCCGTACGATAAACTCATCTTT.

On this clone itself: A read error likely explains this, since a far larger clone differs by one base. Other DNA variants within this sample encode the same CDR3. The J gene went uncalled, whereas the V gene is TRDV1; no DNA check was done on the table's D call, TRDD3. The germline V gene encodes CDR1 TSWWSYY and CDR2 QGS. The CDR3 covers 25 residues. The CDR3 nucleotides are TGTGCTCTTGGGGAACAAAGTATCAGGTACCCCATTGTGGGGGATACGTTCAGGTACACTGATAAACTCACCTTT. It translates to CALGEQSIRYPIVGDTFRYTDKLTF.

This clone appeared a few times. The protein given by TCRdb reflects a much larger clone and differs at residue 4 from this DNA's translation, likely from a read error; the protein shown is the DNA's translation. The chain joins TRDV1 to TRDJ1, with D tentatively TRDD3 (7 bases). TCRdb carries no J gene annotation; the J gene was assigned here by matching the DNA with germline. The germline gives CDR1 TSWWSYY, CDR2 QGS. The CDR3 has 21 residues. The CDR3 region is CALRELCSYNLWGFYTDKLIF. The CDR3 nucleotides read TGTGCTCTTAGGGAGCTTTGCTCCTACAATCTCTGGGGGTTCTACACCGATAAACTCATCTTT.